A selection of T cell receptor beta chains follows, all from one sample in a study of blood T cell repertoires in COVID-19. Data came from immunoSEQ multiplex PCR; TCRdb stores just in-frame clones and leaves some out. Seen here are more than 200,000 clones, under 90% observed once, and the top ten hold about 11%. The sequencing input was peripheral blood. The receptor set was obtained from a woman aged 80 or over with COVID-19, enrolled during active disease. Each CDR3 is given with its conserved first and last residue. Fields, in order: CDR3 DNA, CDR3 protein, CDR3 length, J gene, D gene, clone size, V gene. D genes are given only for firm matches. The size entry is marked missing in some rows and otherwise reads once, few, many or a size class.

cdr3_nt: TGTGCCAGCTTCCCCGGGGGAGCGGGGGGAATAAGAGGGCCCCAGTACTTC; cdr3_aa: CASFPGGAGGIRGPQYF; cdr3_length: 17; j_call: TRBJ2-5; d_call: TRBD2; clone_size: NA; v_call: TRBV3-1/TRBV3-2
cdr3_nt: TGTGCCAGCGGGCCAACCCTAGGGGTCAGGACCGGGGAGCTGTTTTTT; cdr3_aa: CASGPTLGVRTGELFF; cdr3_length: 16; j_call: TRBJ2-2; d_call: NA; clone_size: NA; v_call: TRBV27
cdr3_nt: TGTGCCAGCAGTCCTAGCGGGACGCTATCTAACTATGGCTACACCTTC; cdr3_aa: CASSPSGTLSNYGYTF; cdr3_length: 16; j_call: TRBJ1-2; d_call: NA; clone_size: NA; v_call: TRBV27
cdr3_nt: TGTGCCAGCAGCTCTCGGGACAGGGGGGACACCATATATTTT; cdr3_aa: CASSSRDRGDTIYF; cdr3_length: 14; j_call: TRBJ1-3; d_call: TRBD1; clone_size: few; v_call: TRBV7-2
cdr3_nt: TGTGCCAGCAGCCTGACATTCGCCTCGCCCCAGCATTTT; cdr3_aa: CASSLTFASPQHF; cdr3_length: 13; j_call: TRBJ1-5; d_call: NA; clone_size: NA; v_call: TRBV7-2
cdr3_nt: TGTGCCAGCAGCACGGACAGCTATGGCTACACCTTC; cdr3_aa: CASSTDSYGYTF; cdr3_length: 12; j_call: TRBJ1-2; d_call: NA; clone_size: NA; v_call: TRBV5-4
cdr3_nt: TGTGCCAGCAGCCTGGGCGGGGCTGGCTCCTACAATGAGCAGTTCTTC; cdr3_aa: CASSLGGAGSYNEQFF; cdr3_length: 16; j_call: TRBJ2-1; d_call: NA; clone_size: NA; v_call: TRBV28
cdr3_nt: TGTGCCAGCAGCCCCCGGGGCCAGGGGCTACCAGATACGCAGTATTTT; cdr3_aa: CASSPRGQGLPDTQYF; cdr3_length: 16; j_call: TRBJ2-3; d_call: NA; clone_size: NA; v_call: TRBV3-1/TRBV3-2
cdr3_nt: TGTGCCAGCAGCCAAGATGGGAGACTAGCGGGGTCGGGAGAGACCCAGTACTTC; cdr3_aa: CASSQDGRLAGSGETQYF; cdr3_length: 18; j_call: TRBJ2-5; d_call: TRBD2; clone_size: NA; v_call: TRBV4-2
cdr3_nt: TGTGCCAGCACCCAAAGGACAGGGGGTGGGTTCCGTGAAAAACTGTTTTTT; cdr3_aa: CASTQRTGGGFREKLFF; cdr3_length: 17; j_call: TRBJ1-4; d_call: TRBD1; clone_size: NA; v_call: TRBV28
cdr3_nt: TGCGCCAGCAGTCAATCGAGGCCGGGACAGGGGAGCAATGAAAAACTGTTTTTT; cdr3_aa: CASSQSRPGQGSNEKLFF; cdr3_length: 18; j_call: TRBJ1-4; d_call: TRBD1; clone_size: NA; v_call: TRBV23-1
cdr3_nt: TGTGCCACCGACCCCCCCGGGGGGACAGGGGAAGTAGAGCAGTACTTC; cdr3_aa: CATDPPGGTGEVEQYF; cdr3_length: 16; j_call: TRBJ2-7; d_call: TRBD1; clone_size: NA; v_call: TRBV2
cdr3_nt: TGTGCCTCGCAGGGGGAACAGCCGAGCAATCAGCCCCAGCATTTT; cdr3_aa: CASQGEQPSNQPQHF; cdr3_length: 15; j_call: TRBJ1-5; d_call: TRBD1; clone_size: NA; v_call: TRBV2
cdr3_nt: TGTGCCAGCAGTTGGGGTAGACTAACTTCCTATGGCTACACCTTC; cdr3_aa: CASSWGRLTSYGYTF; cdr3_length: 15; j_call: TRBJ1-2; d_call: NA; clone_size: NA; v_call: TRBV6-5
cdr3_nt: TGTGCCAGCAGCCAATCCTCAGGCTTTAATTCACCCCTCCACTTT; cdr3_aa: CASSQSSGFNSPLHF; cdr3_length: 15; j_call: TRBJ1-6; d_call: NA; clone_size: NA; v_call: TRBV3-1/TRBV3-2
cdr3_nt: TGTGCCAGTGCCATCGGGGGGACTGAAGCTTTCTTT; cdr3_aa: CASAIGGTEAFF; cdr3_length: 12; j_call: TRBJ1-1; d_call: NA; clone_size: NA; v_call: TRBV19
cdr3_nt: TGTGCCAGCAGTTTGTTGGGACAGGGTACGGGCAATGAGCAGTTCTTC; cdr3_aa: CASSLLGQGTGNEQFF; cdr3_length: 16; j_call: TRBJ2-1; d_call: TRBD1; clone_size: NA; v_call: TRBV28
cdr3_nt: TGTGCCAGCAGTCCTACCCACCCGGGTGAAAAACTGTTTTTT; cdr3_aa: CASSPTHPGEKLFF; cdr3_length: 14; j_call: TRBJ1-4; d_call: NA; clone_size: NA; v_call: TRBV27
cdr3_nt: TGCGCCAGCAGCTACCCCGGGGCTAGCGGGGGGGCGACCTACAATGAGCAGTTCTTC; cdr3_aa: CASSYPGASGGATYNEQFF; cdr3_length: 19; j_call: TRBJ2-1; d_call: TRBD2; clone_size: NA; v_call: TRBV5-1
cdr3_nt: TGTGCCAGCAGACGAGCTAATGAAAAACTGTTTTTT; cdr3_aa: CASRRANEKLFF; cdr3_length: 12; j_call: TRBJ1-4; d_call: NA; clone_size: NA; v_call: TRBV6-5
cdr3_nt: TGCGCCAGCAGCCTACGGGACAACCAAGAGACCCAGTACTTC; cdr3_aa: CASSLRDNQETQYF; cdr3_length: 14; j_call: TRBJ2-5; d_call: NA; clone_size: NA; v_call: TRBV5-1
cdr3_nt: TGTGCCAGCAGCTCCTGGGGACAGCCCGATGAAAAACTGTTTTTT; cdr3_aa: CASSSWGQPDEKLFF; cdr3_length: 15; j_call: TRBJ1-4; d_call: TRBD1; clone_size: few; v_call: TRBV7-9
cdr3_nt: TGTGCCAGCAGTCCGAGCGGGGGGGCTACAGATACGCAGTATTTT; cdr3_aa: CASSPSGGATDTQYF; cdr3_length: 15; j_call: TRBJ2-3; d_call: TRBD2; clone_size: NA; v_call: TRBV28
cdr3_nt: TGTGCCAGCAGTTTTACCACAGGAAACTACACCTTC; cdr3_aa: CASSFTTGNYTF; cdr3_length: 12; j_call: TRBJ1-2; d_call: NA; clone_size: NA; v_call: TRBV2
cdr3_nt: TGCGCCAGCAGCCCTCTGAAACAGGGGAACACTGAAGCTTTCTTT; cdr3_aa: CASSPLKQGNTEAFF; cdr3_length: 15; j_call: TRBJ1-1; d_call: NA; clone_size: NA; v_call: TRBV5-1
cdr3_nt: TGTGCCTGGAGTATCCCAGGGCCGAGCAATCAGCCCCAGCATTTT; cdr3_aa: CAWSIPGPSNQPQHF; cdr3_length: 15; j_call: TRBJ1-5; d_call: NA; clone_size: NA; v_call: TRBV30
cdr3_nt: TGTGCTGATTCACCAGGCAGCTCTGGAAACACCATATATTTT; cdr3_aa: CADSPGSSGNTIYF; cdr3_length: 14; j_call: TRBJ1-3; d_call: NA; clone_size: few; v_call: TRBV18
cdr3_nt: TGTGCCAGCAGAAGAACGGGGAACACTGAAGCTTTCTTT; cdr3_aa: CASRRTGNTEAFF; cdr3_length: 13; j_call: TRBJ1-1; d_call: NA; clone_size: NA; v_call: TRBV27
cdr3_nt: TGCGCCAGCAGCTTGCAGGGGAAGAATGAAAAACTGTTTTTT; cdr3_aa: CASSLQGKNEKLFF; cdr3_length: 14; j_call: TRBJ1-4; d_call: NA; clone_size: NA; v_call: TRBV5-1
cdr3_nt: TGTGCCAGCAGTGAAGAGGGGGGGCGCAATCAGCCCCAGCATTTT; cdr3_aa: CASSEEGGRNQPQHF; cdr3_length: 15; j_call: TRBJ1-5; d_call: NA; clone_size: NA; v_call: TRBV6-1
cdr3_nt: TGTGCCAGCAGTTCCCCCGGGGATTACAATGAGCAGTTCTTC; cdr3_aa: CASSSPGDYNEQFF; cdr3_length: 14; j_call: TRBJ2-1; d_call: NA; clone_size: NA; v_call: TRBV28
cdr3_nt: TGCGCCAGCAGCTTGAGAGGGGGTAAAACTGAAGCTTTCTTT; cdr3_aa: CASSLRGGKTEAFF; cdr3_length: 14; j_call: TRBJ1-1; d_call: NA; clone_size: NA; v_call: TRBV5-1
cdr3_nt: TGTGCCAGAACCAGATCGCACAGGGGCTCTGGAAACACCATATATTTT; cdr3_aa: CARTRSHRGSGNTIYF; cdr3_length: 16; j_call: TRBJ1-3; d_call: TRBD1; clone_size: NA; v_call: TRBV5-3
cdr3_nt: TGTGCCAGCAGCCAACTAACAGGAAATAATTCACCCCTCCACTTT; cdr3_aa: CASSQLTGNNSPLHF; cdr3_length: 15; j_call: TRBJ1-6; d_call: NA; clone_size: NA; v_call: TRBV3-1/TRBV3-2
cdr3_nt: TGTGCCAGCAGCCCGGACAGAGGTCAGTCCCAGTACTTC; cdr3_aa: CASSPDRGQSQYF; cdr3_length: 13; j_call: TRBJ2-5; d_call: NA; clone_size: NA; v_call: TRBV11-2
cdr3_nt: TGTGCCAGCAGGGGGCAGGGCACTGAAGCTTTCTTT; cdr3_aa: CASRGQGTEAFF; cdr3_length: 12; j_call: TRBJ1-1; d_call: NA; clone_size: NA; v_call: TRBV3-1/TRBV3-2
cdr3_nt: TGTGCCAGCAGCTTGCTAGGGACAGGGGGCAATTCACCCCTCCACTTT; cdr3_aa: CASSLLGTGGNSPLHF; cdr3_length: 16; j_call: TRBJ1-6; d_call: TRBD1; clone_size: once; v_call: TRBV5-6
cdr3_nt: TGTGCCACCAGTAAACCTTCGGTAAACTATGGCTACACCTTC; cdr3_aa: CATSKPSVNYGYTF; cdr3_length: 14; j_call: TRBJ1-2; d_call: NA; clone_size: NA; v_call: TRBV24-1
cdr3_nt: TGTGCCAGCAGCTTATCGAGGGTTAGCAATCAGCCCCAGCATTTT; cdr3_aa: CASSLSRVSNQPQHF; cdr3_length: 15; j_call: TRBJ1-5; d_call: NA; clone_size: NA; v_call: TRBV7-8
cdr3_nt: TGTGCCAGCAGCAAGGACAGGGATGAAAAACTGTTTTTT; cdr3_aa: CASSKDRDEKLFF; cdr3_length: 13; j_call: TRBJ1-4; d_call: TRBD1; clone_size: NA; v_call: TRBV7-2
cdr3_nt: TGTGCCAGCACCAGGGGCTTCTCTGGAAACACCATATATTTT; cdr3_aa: CASTRGFSGNTIYF; cdr3_length: 14; j_call: TRBJ1-3; d_call: NA; clone_size: once; v_call: TRBV2
cdr3_nt: TGCGCCAGCAGCTTCCAGACAGGGGCGAACACTGAAGCTTTCTTT; cdr3_aa: CASSFQTGANTEAFF; cdr3_length: 15; j_call: TRBJ1-1; d_call: TRBD1; clone_size: NA; v_call: TRBV5-1
cdr3_nt: TGTGCCACTCACCCGGGGGGGCATCGGGACAAAAACATTCAGTACTTC; cdr3_aa: CATHPGGHRDKNIQYF; cdr3_length: 16; j_call: TRBJ2-4; d_call: TRBD2; clone_size: NA; v_call: TRBV19
cdr3_nt: TGTGCCAGCAGTTTGGCTAGCGGGGCAAAGCAGTTCTTC; cdr3_aa: CASSLASGAKQFF; cdr3_length: 13; j_call: TRBJ2-1; d_call: TRBD2; clone_size: once; v_call: TRBV12-3/TRBV12-4
cdr3_nt: TGTGCCAGCAGTTTATCGATCGGGATGGACACTGAAGCTTTCTTT; cdr3_aa: CASSLSIGMDTEAFF; cdr3_length: 15; j_call: TRBJ1-1; d_call: NA; clone_size: NA; v_call: TRBV27
cdr3_nt: TGTGCCAGCAGCGTCCCCGATAATTCACCCCTCCACTTT; cdr3_aa: CASSVPDNSPLHF; cdr3_length: 13; j_call: TRBJ1-6; d_call: NA; clone_size: NA; v_call: TRBV5-4
cdr3_nt: TGTGCCAGCAGCGGACAGGGCTCCTATAATTCACCCCTCCACTTT; cdr3_aa: CASSGQGSYNSPLHF; cdr3_length: 15; j_call: TRBJ1-6; d_call: TRBD1; clone_size: NA; v_call: TRBV9
cdr3_nt: TGTGCCAGCAGCTTAGGAGCGTTCGGGGGTGGCTATGGCTACACCTTC; cdr3_aa: CASSLGAFGGGYGYTF; cdr3_length: 16; j_call: TRBJ1-2; d_call: NA; clone_size: few; v_call: TRBV7-2
cdr3_nt: TGCGCCAGCAGCTTGGTACAGGGTACCGGGGAGCTGTTTTTT; cdr3_aa: CASSLVQGTGELFF; cdr3_length: 14; j_call: TRBJ2-2; d_call: NA; clone_size: NA; v_call: TRBV5-1
cdr3_nt: TGTGCCAGCAGCCAAGATGTACTAGCGGGGGCCTACGAGCAGTACTTC; cdr3_aa: CASSQDVLAGAYEQYF; cdr3_length: 16; j_call: TRBJ2-7; d_call: TRBD2; clone_size: NA; v_call: TRBV4-2
cdr3_nt: TGTGCCAGCAGCCCAAGCGGGGGGGTCTATGGCTACACCTTC; cdr3_aa: CASSPSGGVYGYTF; cdr3_length: 14; j_call: TRBJ1-2; d_call: NA; clone_size: few; v_call: TRBV5-6
cdr3_nt: TGTGCCAGCAGTCCCGCCTTGACAGGGGCTAATTCACCCCTCCACTTT; cdr3_aa: CASSPALTGANSPLHF; cdr3_length: 16; j_call: TRBJ1-6; d_call: TRBD1; clone_size: few; v_call: TRBV27
cdr3_nt: TGTGCCAGCAGTAAGTACAGGGGCTCTTATGAGACTGAAGCTTTCTTT; cdr3_aa: CASSKYRGSYETEAFF; cdr3_length: 16; j_call: TRBJ1-1; d_call: TRBD1; clone_size: NA; v_call: TRBV27
cdr3_nt: TGTGCCAGCTCACCGCAGACAGCGTCGAACACTGAAGCTTTCTTT; cdr3_aa: CASSPQTASNTEAFF; cdr3_length: 15; j_call: TRBJ1-1; d_call: NA; clone_size: few; v_call: TRBV18
cdr3_nt: TGTGCCAGCAGTTGGACAGCGAACTATGGCTACACCTTC; cdr3_aa: CASSWTANYGYTF; cdr3_length: 13; j_call: TRBJ1-2; d_call: NA; clone_size: NA; v_call: TRBV28
cdr3_nt: TGCGCCAGTAACGACAGCGGGGAGCTGTTTTTT; cdr3_aa: CASNDSGELFF; cdr3_length: 11; j_call: TRBJ2-2; d_call: NA; clone_size: NA; v_call: TRBV5-1
cdr3_nt: TGTGCCAGCTCACTGGGACAGGGCGGCTATGGCTACACCTTC; cdr3_aa: CASSLGQGGYGYTF; cdr3_length: 14; j_call: TRBJ1-2; d_call: TRBD1; clone_size: NA; v_call: TRBV18
cdr3_nt: TGTGCCAGCACCATGGGCGCGGGTGGCTACACCTTC; cdr3_aa: CASTMGAGGYTF; cdr3_length: 12; j_call: TRBJ1-2; d_call: NA; clone_size: NA; v_call: TRBV3-1/TRBV3-2
cdr3_nt: TGTGCCAGCTCACCATCCAGGATAGGAGAAGCTTTCTTT; cdr3_aa: CASSPSRIGEAFF; cdr3_length: 13; j_call: TRBJ1-1; d_call: NA; clone_size: NA; v_call: TRBV18